These 26 T cell receptor beta chains came from one sample sequenced in a study of OX40 agonist ivuxolimab in advanced cancers. Assay used: immunoSEQ multiplex PCR; TCRdb lists only in-frame clones, some missing. The sample lists approximately 60,000 clones; 84% were seen once. The sample was CD4+ or CD8+ T cells sorted from blood, taken in a trial of the OX40 agonist ivuxolimab. These receptors were collected from an adult with an advanced solid tumor such as melanoma, head and neck, liver or kidney cancer.

The J gene is TRBJ2-3, the V gene TRBV19, with 8 bases aligning to TRBD2. CDR3 length equals 17 residues. Germline CDR1 LNHDA, CDR2 SQIVND (reference sequence). Germline trimming cut 3 bases from V and 6 bases from J; bases unmatched to any gene: 14. This CDR3 is CASSIDRFGRAGDTQYF. The CDR3 DNA sequence: TGTGCCAGTAGTATTGATCGGTTCGGGAGGGCCGGGGATACGCAGTATTTT.

This chain uses TRBV21-1 with TRBJ2-7; TRBD1, the table's D call, lacks a check against the DNA. TRBV21-1 is an annotated pseudogene. CDR3 length equals 15 residues. CDR3 DNA: TGTGCCAGCAGCAAGGAGGGACAGGGGGACAACGAGCAGTACTTC. This gives the protein CASSKEGQGDNEQYF.

The V call is TRBV4-3, the J call TRBJ2-2; possible D gene TRBD1, 5 bases. V shed 5 bases and J shed 8 bases, with 15 bases lying between them. The CDR3 runs 14 residues. Per germline, CDR1 LGHNA and CDR2 YSLEER. CDR3 nucleotide sequence: TGCGCCAGCAGCAGCACAGGCCTCAGGGGGGAGCTGTTTTTT. Translating gives CASSSTGLRGELFF.

V usage is TRBV19 and J usage is TRBJ1-4, with TRBD1 matching 8 bases. The CDR3 is made up of 15 amino acids. V was clipped by 5 bases and J by 7 bases; unmatched bases: 9. Per germline, CDR1 LNHDA and CDR2 SQIVND (reference sequence). The CDR3 region has the DNA TGTGCCAGTAGTCGGCAGGGGGCGCTTCGTGAAAAACTGTTTTTT. Protein product: CASSRQGALREKLFF.

This chain connects TRBV28 to TRBJ1-2; unclear D gene. The CDR3 is 12 amino acids. Trimming cost V 4 bases and J 3 bases, with 6 bases left between them. Germline assignment: CDR1 MDHEN and CDR2 SYDVKM. The CDR3 DNA reads TGTGCCAGCAGTTCGATGGACTATGGCTACACCTTC. As protein: CASSSMDYGYTF.

The chain joins TRBV11-2 to TRBJ1-1, with TRBD1 as a possible D gene (5 bases). This CDR3 spans 17 amino acids. Germline loops: CDR1 SGHAT, CDR2 FQNNGV. Trimming stripped 5 bases from V and 4 bases from J, with 23 bases between. Here the CDR3 DNA reads TGTGCCAGCAGCATACCAGGACGGTGGGGGGTAGGCACTGAAGCTTTCTTT. Amino acid sequence: CASSIPGRWGVGTEAFF.

The J gene is TRBJ2-5, the V gene TRBV19; no definite D call. Trimming took off 4 bases at V and 5 bases at J, with 5 bases between the two ends. The germline CDR1 and CDR2 sequences are LNHDA and SQIVND (reference sequence). The CDR3 has 11 residues. CDR3 nucleotides: TGTGCCAGTAGTAGTTCGGAGACCCAGTACTTC. This encodes CASSSSETQYF.

The rearrangement uses TRBV9 and TRBJ1-4; 9 bases fit TRBD1. CDR1 is SGDLS, CDR2 YYNGEE, per germline. This CDR3 has 15 residues. Germline trimming cut 3 bases from V and 5 bases from J; bases unmatched to any gene: 5. CDR3 amino acids: CASSELGQGNEKLFF. The CDR3 region has the DNA TGTGCCAGCAGCGAACTGGGACAGGGAAATGAAAAACTGTTTTTT.

The chain employs TRBV27 and TRBJ2-3; TRBD2 is a possible D gene (6 bases). The germline V and J ends were trimmed by 5 bases and 2 bases, with 17 bases remaining between them. This CDR3 is 16 amino acids long. From germline, CDR1 is MNHEY and CDR2 SMNVEV (reference sequence). The CDR3 nucleotides are TGTGCCAGCAGTCTGGGACTCCAAGGTTTCACAGATACGCAGTATTTT. It encodes CASSLGLQGFTDTQYF.

The chain is built from TRBV7-6 and TRBJ2-1; D is possibly TRBD2 (9 bases). Trimming took off 3 bases at V and 8 bases at J, with 20 bases between the two ends. CDR1 is SGHVS and CDR2 is FNYEAQ in the germline V gene. The CDR3 extends over 16 amino acids. The CDR3 nucleotides are TGTGCCAGCAGCTTTCCTCGGCGGGGGGGACAGGATGAGCAGTTCTTC. Residues: CASSFPRRGGQDEQFF.

This chain uses TRBV30 with TRBJ2-2; 8 nucleotides agree with TRBD1. Germline V CDR1 and CDR2: GTSNPN, SVGIG (reference sequence). The CDR3 has 13 residues. V lost 5 bases to trimming and J lost 5 bases; unmatched junction nucleotides: 4. The CDR3 DNA reads as TGTGCCTGGGGGACAGGACTTACCGGGGAGCTGTTTTTT. Protein: CAWGTGLTGELFF.

This chain joins TRBV30 and TRBJ1-2; D might be TRBD1 (6 bases). Germline loops: CDR1 GTSNPN, CDR2 SVGIG (reference sequence). Trimming shortened V by 4 bases and J by 5 bases, and 14 bases separated the two germline ends. This CDR3 has 13 residues. The CDR3 region is CAWNWRGSYGYTF. The DNA for the CDR3 is TGTGCCTGGAACTGGAGGGGGTCTTATGGCTACACCTTC.

The chain has TRBV5-4 and TRBJ2-1; 10 positions match TRBD2. The length of the CDR3 is 15 residues. Germline values: CDR1 SGHNT, CDR2 YYREEE (reference sequence). V lost 2 bases, J lost 10 bases, and 9 bases stayed unmatched. The CDR3 is CASSFGLAAHGEQFF. CDR3 bases: TGTGCCAGCAGCTTCGGACTAGCGGCACATGGAGAGCAGTTCTTC.

This rearrangement joins TRBV2 to TRBJ1-6; D is unresolved. This CDR3 comprises 14 residues. Germline V CDR1 and CDR2: SNHLY, FYNNEI. The V end was cut by 6 bases, the J end by 0 bases, with 6 bases between. The CDR3 DNA reads as TGTGCCAGCAGCAGGTTCTCCTATAATTCACCCCTCCACTTT. Residues: CASSRFSYNSPLHF.

The chain carries TRBV10-3 and TRBJ2-7; D may be TRBD1 (5 bases). The CDR3 loop spans 15 amino acids. Germline V lookup: CDR1 ENHRY, CDR2 SYGVKD. The V gene lost 1 base and the J gene lost 2 bases, with 12 bases spanning the gap. CDR3 sequence reads: CAISEFQGIAYEQYF. CDR3 nucleotides: TGTGCCATCAGTGAGTTTCAGGGTATAGCCTACGAGCAGTACTTC.

V and J are TRBV2 and TRBJ2-2, with TRBD2 matching over 7 bases. V dropped 2 bases and J dropped 1; count of bases not matched to a gene: 4. CDR1 SNHLY and CDR2 FYNNEI come from the germline V gene. CDR3 size: 16 residues. The CDR3 bases are TGTGCCAGCAGTGAAACCGCTAGCGGGAACACCGGGGAGCTGTTTTTT. It translates to CASSETASGNTGELFF. Drawing the rest from reference TRBV2 and TRBJ2-2, the complete variable domain is EPEVTQTPSHQVTQMGQEVILRCVPISNHLYFYWYRQILGQKVEFLVSFYNNEISEKSEIFDDQFSVERPDGSNFTLKIRSTKLEDSAMYFCASSETASGNTGELFFGEGSRLTVL.

Written as DNA, the CDR3 is TGTGCCAGCTCTCCTACAGGGGGCCACACTGAAGCTTTCTTT. Its protein product is CASSPTGGHTEAFF. This sequence joins TRBV18 and TRBJ1-1; 9 nucleotides match TRBD1. This CDR3 spans 14 amino acids. Trimming took 6 bases from V and 3 from J; bases not matched to a gene: 5. Germline loops: CDR1 KGHSH, CDR2 LQKENI. The complete variable domain, with remaining parts taken from reference TRBV18 and TRBJ1-1, reads NAGVMQNPRHLVRRRGQEARLRCSPMKGHSHVYWYRQLPEEGLKFMVYLQKENIIDESGMPKERFSAEFPKEGPSILRIQQVVRGDSAAYFCASSPTGGHTEAFFGQGTRLTVV.

The chain has TRBV2 and TRBJ2-1; D possibly corresponds to TRBD2 (5 bases). V was shortened by 2 bases and J by 3 bases, with 11 bases between the two germline ends. The CDR3 runs to 15 residues. CDR1 and CDR2 from the germline V gene are SNHLY and FYNNEI. As DNA, the CDR3 is TGTGCCAGCAGTGAACGCCGGGGAAACTACAATGAGCAGTTCTTC. Translating it yields CASSERRGNYNEQFF.

The chain joins TRBV5-6 to TRBJ2-2; 10 bases match TRBD1. The CDR3 is 18 residues long. CDR1 and CDR2 (germline): SGHDT, YYEEEE. J gave up 4 bases and V 4 bases, and 13 bases lay outside the gene matches. The CDR3 region has the DNA TGTGCCAGCAGCACCCGGACGGGACAGGGGTGGGCCACCGGGGAGCTGTTTTTT. It encodes CASSTRTGQGWATGELFF.

This clone was found once. The chain combines TRBV27 with TRBJ2-3; TRBD2 aligns across 10 bases. CDR3 size: 14 residues. CDR1 and CDR2 from the germline V gene are MNHEY and SMNVEV (reference sequence). V shed 6 bases and J 7 bases; nucleotides not matched to a gene: 7. The CDR3 coding sequence is TGTGCCAGCAGAGGGAGCGGGGGGGATTATACGCAGTATTTT. Translating it yields CASRGSGGDYTQYF.

The V and J genes are TRBV2 and TRBJ2-1, with 8 bases identical to TRBD2. Germline V gene sequence: CDR1 SNHLY, CDR2 FYNNEI. The CDR3 loop spans 15 amino acids. V trimming: 6 bases; J trimming: 0 bases; junction bases outside the gene matches: 4. CDR3 sequence (DNA): TGTGCCAGCAGCGTAGCGGGAAGCTCCTACAATGAGCAGTTCTTC. Protein: CASSVAGSSYNEQFF.

The rearrangement uses TRBV30 and TRBJ2-7; no definite D call. The CDR3 totals 11 residues. Trimming removed 5 bases at V and 3 bases at J, with 8 bases between. The germline V gene encodes CDR1 GTSNPN and CDR2 SVGIG (reference sequence). CDR3 region: CAWGAFYEQYF. DNA for the CDR3: TGTGCCTGGGGTGCCTTCTACGAGCAGTACTTC.

This clone was counted between two and nine times. V is TRBV11-2 and J is TRBJ1-3; no clear D. This CDR3 has 14 amino acids. Germline assignment: CDR1 SGHAT and CDR2 FQNNGV. V gave up 5 bases and J gave up 0 bases, with 8 bases separating them. The CDR3 here is CASSPRNSGNTIYF. The CDR3 DNA reads as TGTGCCAGCAGCCCCCGCAACTCTGGAAACACCATATATTTT.

This clone was seen once. V is TRBV27 and J is TRBJ2-1, with TRBD2 matching over 9 bases. Germline V gives CDR1 MNHEY, CDR2 SMNVEV (reference sequence). This CDR3 has 16 residues. V shed 6 bases, J shed 0 bases, and the junction held 6 bases outside the gene matches. The chain's CDR3 is CASSLSGRLSYNEQFF. The CDR3 DNA reads TGTGCCAGCAGCCTTAGCGGGAGACTCTCCTACAATGAGCAGTTCTTC.

The CDR3 DNA sequence: TGTGCCAGCAGCCCCAATACTAACACCGGGGAGCTGTTTTTT. Its protein is CASSPNTNTGELFF. The V call is TRBV14, the J call TRBJ2-2; D not certain. V was pared by 4 bases and J by 2 bases, with 8 bases between. Germline CDR1 SGHDN, CDR2 FVKESK. The CDR3 contains 14 residues.

V and J are TRBV28 and TRBJ2-3, with 8 bases aligning to TRBD2. The length of the CDR3 is 17 residues. CDR1 and CDR2 from the germline V gene are MDHEN and SYDVKM. V dropped 6 bases and J dropped 2; count of bases not matched to a gene: 13. This CDR3 is CASSQRSSGGLTDTQYF. CDR3 coding DNA: TGTGCCAGCAGCCAAAGGTCCAGCGGGGGCCTCACAGATACGCAGTATTTT. Using reference TRBV28 and TRBJ2-3 for the parts outside the CDR3, the full variable domain is DVKVTQSSRYLVKRTGEKVFLECVQDMDHENMFWYRQDPGLGLRLIYFSYDVKMKEKGDIPEGYSVSREKKERFSLILESASTNQTSMYLCASSQRSSGGLTDTQYFGPGTRLTVL.